This T cell receptor (beta chain) was recorded in a study of blood T cell repertoires in COVID-19. On the study more broadly: Acute-phase and convalescent COVID-19 samples originated in the United States, Italy and Spain. Nucleic acid was either cDNA or gDNA, and it came from T cells, B-cell-depleted T cells, or PBMCs.

The germline CDR1 and CDR2 sequences are SGHRS and YFSETQ. Trimming removed 2 bases at V and 3 bases at J, with 12 bases between. This CDR3 has 15 residues. The sample holds a few counts of this clone. Original handling: Counts of nucleated cells, estimated from reference gene primer amplification, were obtained. The assay was immunoSEQ multiplex PCR, and TCRdb's table has in-frame clones only and misses some. V and J calls and clone size follow that table, whereas D and trimming were derived from the DNA. Among 65,000 to 70,000 clones listed, about four fifths were seen once. Sequences were obtained from peripheral blood. The V call is TRBV5-1, the J call TRBJ1-3; maybe TRBD1 (6 bases). The origin of this receptor is a human donor in a cohort sampled during active COVID-19. CDR3: CASSLGQSIGNTIYF. DNA of the CDR3: TGCGCCAGCAGCTTAGGACAGTCAATTGGAAACACCATATATTTT.